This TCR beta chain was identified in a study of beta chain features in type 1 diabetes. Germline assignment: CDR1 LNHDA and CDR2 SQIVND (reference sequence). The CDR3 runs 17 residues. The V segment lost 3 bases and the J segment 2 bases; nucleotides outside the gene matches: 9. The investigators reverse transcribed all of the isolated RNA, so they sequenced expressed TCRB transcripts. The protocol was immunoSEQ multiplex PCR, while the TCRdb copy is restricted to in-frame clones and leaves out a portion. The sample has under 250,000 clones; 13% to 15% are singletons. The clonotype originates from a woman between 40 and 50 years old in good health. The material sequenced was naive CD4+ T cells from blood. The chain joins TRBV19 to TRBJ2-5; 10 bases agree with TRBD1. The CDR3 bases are TGTGCCAGTAGTATTCGTTCGACAGGGGGCTATCAAGAGACCCAGTACTTC. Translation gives CASSIRSTGGYQETQYF.